This TCR beta chain was profiled in a study of cytomegalovirus exposure and HLA in healthy donors. Whole-study results and caveats: Several top significant clusters appeared, in a later analysis, to be linked to common viral pathogens. A later examination showed that TCR association rates differed by HLA locus, with DRB1 most and HLA-C fewest. Segments of the TCR beta V type were, in most cases, productive about 87% or about 30% of the time in an earlier analysis. There were a few CMV-associated chains whose specificity for CMV antigens was confirmed in vitro.

This CDR3 comprises 15 residues. The germline gives CDR1 MNHNS, CDR2 SASEGT. V lost 5 bases, J lost 10 bases, and 11 bases stayed unmatched. About this clone: The antigen is undetermined.

PCR used 60 Vbeta primers and 13 Jbeta primers. Sequencing used immunoSEQ multiplex PCR; TCRdb keeps in-frame clones, though not all of them. The data hold around 58,000 clones, with 60% to 85% observed a single time. This TCR was recovered from a male donor in good health and CMV-seropositive. The rearrangement joins TRBV6-1 to TRBJ1-4; 9 positions agree with TRBD1. The sample was PBMCs. The CDR3 bases are TGTGCCAGCAGTCAGGGGGGGACAGGGTCGGTAAAACTGTTTTTT. Protein sequence: CASSQGGTGSVKLFF.